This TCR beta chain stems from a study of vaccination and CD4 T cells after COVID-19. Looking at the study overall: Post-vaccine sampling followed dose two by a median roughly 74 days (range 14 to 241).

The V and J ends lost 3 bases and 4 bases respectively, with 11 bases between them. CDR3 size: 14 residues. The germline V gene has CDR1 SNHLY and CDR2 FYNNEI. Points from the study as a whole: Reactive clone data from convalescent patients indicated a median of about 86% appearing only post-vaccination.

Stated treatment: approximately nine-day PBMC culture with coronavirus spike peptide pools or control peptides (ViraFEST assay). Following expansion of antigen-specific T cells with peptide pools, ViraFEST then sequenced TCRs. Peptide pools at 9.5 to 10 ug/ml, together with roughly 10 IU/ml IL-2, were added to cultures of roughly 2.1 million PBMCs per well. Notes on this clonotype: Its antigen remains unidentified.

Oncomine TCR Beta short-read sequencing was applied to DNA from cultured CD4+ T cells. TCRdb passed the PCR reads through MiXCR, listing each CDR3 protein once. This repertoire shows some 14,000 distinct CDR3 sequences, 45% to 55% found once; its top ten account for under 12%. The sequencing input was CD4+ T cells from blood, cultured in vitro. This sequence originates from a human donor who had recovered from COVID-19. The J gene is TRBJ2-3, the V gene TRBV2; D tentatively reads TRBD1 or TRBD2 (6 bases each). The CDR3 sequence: CASSDGGPADTQYF. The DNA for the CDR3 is TGTGCCAGCAGTGATGGGGGGCCCGCAGATACGCAGTATTTT.